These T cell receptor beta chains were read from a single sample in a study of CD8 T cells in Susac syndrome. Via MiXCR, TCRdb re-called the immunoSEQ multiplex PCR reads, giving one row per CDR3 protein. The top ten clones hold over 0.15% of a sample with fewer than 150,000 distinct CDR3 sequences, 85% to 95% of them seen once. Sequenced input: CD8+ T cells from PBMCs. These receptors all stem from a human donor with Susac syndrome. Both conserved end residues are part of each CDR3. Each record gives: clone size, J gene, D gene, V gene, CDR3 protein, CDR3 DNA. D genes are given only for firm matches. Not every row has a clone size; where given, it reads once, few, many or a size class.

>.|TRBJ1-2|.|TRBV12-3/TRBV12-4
CASSSPTVYGYTF
TGTGCCAGCAGTTCCCCGACAGTCTATGGCTACACCTTC
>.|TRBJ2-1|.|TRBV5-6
CASSLGNNEQFF
TGTGCCAGCAGCTTAGGAAACAATGAGCAGTTCTTC
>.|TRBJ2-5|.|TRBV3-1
CASSQGPGAYAGETQYF
TGTGCCAGCAGCCAAGGCCCAGGAGCGTATGCAGGAGAGACCCAGTACTTC
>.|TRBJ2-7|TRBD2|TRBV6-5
CASSYSLAGGFDEQYF
TGTGCCAGCAGTTATTCCCTAGCGGGAGGGTTTGACGAGCAGTACTTC
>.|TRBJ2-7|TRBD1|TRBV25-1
CASSAGTGSSYEQYF
TGTGCCAGCAGTGCGGGGACAGGGAGCTCCTACGAGCAGTACTTC
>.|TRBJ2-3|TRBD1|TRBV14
CASSPTGEGYTDTQYF
TGTGCCAGCAGTCCGACAGGGGAAGGATACACAGATACGCAGTATTTT
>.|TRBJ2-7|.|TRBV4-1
CASSQVPDYEQYF
TGCGCCAGCAGCCAAGTTCCCGACTACGAGCAGTACTTC
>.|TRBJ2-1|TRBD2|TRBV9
CASGWTSGHSYNEQFF
TGTGCCAGTGGTTGGACTAGCGGCCATTCCTACAATGAGCAGTTCTTC
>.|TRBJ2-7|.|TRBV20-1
CSARSQEKGYEQYF
TGCAGTGCTAGATCCCAAGAGAAGGGCTACGAGCAGTACTTC
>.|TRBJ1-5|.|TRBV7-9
CASSPRGAGSNQPQHF
TGTGCCAGCAGCCCGCGCGGGGCGGGCAGCAATCAGCCCCAGCATTTT
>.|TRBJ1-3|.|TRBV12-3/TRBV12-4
CANSHTGSSGNTIYF
TGTGCCAACTCCCATACGGGCAGCTCTGGAAACACCATATATTTT
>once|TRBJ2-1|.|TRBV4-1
CASSPRGEGQDYNEQFF
TGCGCCAGCAGCCCACGAGGGGAAGGACAAGACTACAATGAGCAGTTCTTC
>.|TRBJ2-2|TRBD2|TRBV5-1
CASSSRASGTTYTGELFF
TGCGCCAGCAGCTCGCGGGCCAGCGGGACTACTTACACCGGGGAGCTGTTTTTT
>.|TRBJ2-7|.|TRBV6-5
CASRKGPEQYF
TGTGCCAGCAGGAAGGGTCCCGAGCAGTACTTC
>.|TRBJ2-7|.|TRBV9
CASSVNSANEQYF
TGTGCCAGCAGCGTGAACTCGGCCAACGAGCAGTACTTC
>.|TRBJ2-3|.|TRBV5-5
CASSWTSDTQYF
TGTGCCAGCAGCTGGACGTCAGATACGCAGTATTTT
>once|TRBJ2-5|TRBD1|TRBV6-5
CASSNQIQGGGETQYF
TGTGCCAGCAGTAACCAAATACAGGGGGGAGGAGAGACCCAGTACTTC
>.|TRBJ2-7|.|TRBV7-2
CASSSAYRDPSYEQYF
TGTGCCAGCAGCTCAGCCTACAGGGATCCCTCCTACGAGCAGTACTTC
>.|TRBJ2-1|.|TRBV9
CASSQTTDYNEQFF
TGTGCCAGCAGCCAAACGACAGATTACAATGAGCAGTTCTTC
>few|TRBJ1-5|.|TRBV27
CASSLGQGQPQHF
TGTGCCAGCAGTTTAGGGCAGGGACAGCCCCAGCATTTT
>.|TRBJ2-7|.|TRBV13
CASSSPGGQGEQYF
TGTGCCAGCAGCTCCCCGGGGGGCCAGGGCGAGCAGTACTTC
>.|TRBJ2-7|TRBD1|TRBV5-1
CASSKGTGAYEQYF
TGCGCCAGCAGCAAAGGGACAGGGGCCTACGAGCAGTACTTC
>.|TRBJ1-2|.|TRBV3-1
CASSQDRVRGSGYTF
TGTGCCAGCAGCCAAGATCGGGTGCGGGGAAGCGGCTACACCTTC
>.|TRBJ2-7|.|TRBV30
CAWSVDSRGAYEQYF
TGTGCCTGGAGTGTAGACAGCCGTGGAGCCTACGAGCAGTACTTC
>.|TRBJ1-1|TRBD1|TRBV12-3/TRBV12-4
CASSFYRGLDTEAFF
TGTGCCAGCAGTTTTTACAGGGGGCTAGACACTGAAGCTTTCTTT
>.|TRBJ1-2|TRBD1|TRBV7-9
CASSPTDRDDGYTF
TGTGCCAGCAGCCCGACGGACAGGGACGATGGCTACACCTTC
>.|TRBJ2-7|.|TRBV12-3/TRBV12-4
CASSLSGITYEQYF
TGTGCCAGCAGTTTATCGGGGATCACCTACGAGCAGTACTTC
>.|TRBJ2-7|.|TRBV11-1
CASSLRTGSYYEQYF
TGTGCCAGCAGCTTACGAACAGGGTCTTACTACGAGCAGTACTTC
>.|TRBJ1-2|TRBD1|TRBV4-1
CASSQEDRENYGYTF
TGCGCCAGCAGCCAAGAAGACAGGGAAAACTATGGCTACACCTTC
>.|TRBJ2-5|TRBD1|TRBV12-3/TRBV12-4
CASTPGTGKRETQYF
TGTGCCAGCACCCCAGGGACAGGGAAGCGAGAGACCCAGTACTTC
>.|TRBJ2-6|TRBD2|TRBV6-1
CAIRTSGRPSGANVLTF
TGTGCCATCCGGACTAGCGGGAGGCCCTCTGGGGCCAACGTCCTGACTTTC
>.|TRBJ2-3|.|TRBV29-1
CSVAGDGSTDTQYF
TGCAGCGTTGCAGGAGACGGGAGCACAGATACGCAGTATTTT
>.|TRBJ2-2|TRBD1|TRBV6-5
CASSYEGGDTGELFF
TGTGCCAGCAGTTACGAAGGGGGCGACACCGGGGAGCTGTTTTTT
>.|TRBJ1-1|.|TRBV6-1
CASRQSGEGTEAFF
TGTGCCAGCAGGCAATCAGGGGAAGGCACTGAAGCTTTCTTT
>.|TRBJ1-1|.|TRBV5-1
CASSLDPGNTEAFF
TGCGCCAGCAGCTTAGATCCGGGGAACACTGAAGCTTTCTTT
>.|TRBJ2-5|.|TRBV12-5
CASGAMGGRETQYF
TGTGCTAGTGGGGCGATGGGGGGGCGAGAGACCCAGTACTTC
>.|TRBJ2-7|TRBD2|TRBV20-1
CSARGKLAGGMGTYEQYF
TGCAGTGCTAGGGGAAAACTAGCGGGAGGGATGGGGACCTACGAGCAGTACTTC
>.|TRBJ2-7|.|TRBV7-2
CASDGGTAYEQYF
TGTGCCAGCGATGGTGGGACGGCCTACGAGCAGTACTTC
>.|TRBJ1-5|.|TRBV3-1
CASSRDHSNQPQHF
TGTGCCAGCAGCCGGGATCATTCCAATCAGCCCCAGCATTTT
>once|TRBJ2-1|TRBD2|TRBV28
CASLGLAGVERLGEQFF
TGTGCCAGCTTGGGGCTAGCGGGAGTAGAAAGGTTGGGTGAGCAGTTCTTC
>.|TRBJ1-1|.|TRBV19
CASSIIENTEAFF
TGTGCCAGTAGTATAATCGAGAACACTGAAGCTTTCTTT
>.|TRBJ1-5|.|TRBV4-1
CASSQTARGNQPQHF
TGCGCCAGCAGCCAGACAGCCCGGGGCAATCAGCCCCAGCATTTT
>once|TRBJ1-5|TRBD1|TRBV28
CASRNMSGTGDFSNQPQHF
TGTGCCAGCAGGAATATGTCCGGGACAGGGGACTTCAGCAATCAGCCCCAGCATTTT
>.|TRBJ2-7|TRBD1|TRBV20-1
CSARRPPGQGQAYEQYF
TGCAGTGCTAGAAGACCTCCGGGACAGGGGCAAGCCTACGAGCAGTACTTC
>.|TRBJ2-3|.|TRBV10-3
CAIRATDTQYF
TGTGCCATCAGGGCCACAGATACGCAGTATTTT
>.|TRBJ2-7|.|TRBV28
CASSFYGRPYEQYF
TGTGCCAGCAGTTTTTATGGCAGGCCCTACGAGCAGTACTTC
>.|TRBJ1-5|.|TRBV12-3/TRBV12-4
CASRLRTSTDTQHF
TGTGCCAGCAGACTACGGACTAGCACAGATACGCAGCATTTT
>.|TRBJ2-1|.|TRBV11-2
CASSDPRLAQGVDEQFF
TGTGCCAGCAGCGACCCTAGACTAGCCCAGGGGGTCGATGAGCAGTTCTTC
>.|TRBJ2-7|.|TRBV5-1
CASSLVGGQQNYEQYF
TGCGCCAGCAGCTTGGTGGGGGGACAACAGAACTACGAGCAGTACTTC
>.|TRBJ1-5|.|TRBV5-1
CASEGGISNQPQHF
TGCGCCAGCGAAGGGGGGATATCCAATCAGCCCCAGCATTTT
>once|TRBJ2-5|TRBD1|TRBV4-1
CASSQDRQGAGETQYF
TGCGCCAGCAGCCAAGACCGACAGGGGGCGGGGGAGACCCAGTACTTC
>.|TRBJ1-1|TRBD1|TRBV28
CASSPPRTGNMNTEAFF
TGTGCCAGCAGCCCGCCCCGGACAGGGAACATGAACACTGAAGCTTTCTTT
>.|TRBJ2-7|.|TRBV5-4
CASSLAGQGNEQYF
TGTGCCAGCAGCTTGGCCGGGCAGGGAAACGAGCAGTACTTC
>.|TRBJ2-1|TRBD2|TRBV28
CASNPGLETYNEQFF
TGTGCCAGCAACCCGGGACTAGAAACCTACAATGAGCAGTTCTTC